Below are 9 T cell receptor beta chains sequenced from a single sample in a study of blood T cell repertoires in COVID-19. Generated by immunoSEQ multiplex PCR, the TCRdb table keeps only in-frame clones and is missing some. The sample carries 150,000 to 200,000 clones, roughly 82% recorded once. Sequenced sample: PBMCs or T cells enriched from blood (not recorded which). The receptors were gathered from a woman aged 60-70 years with acute COVID-19.

The rearrangement joins TRBV3-1 (or the pseudogene TRBV3-2) to TRBJ2-7; 10 bases align to TRBD1. The length of the CDR3 is 15 residues. The V gene's germline CDR1 is LGHDT and CDR2 YNNKEL (reference sequence). Trimming cost V 0 bases and J 7 bases; bases outside gene matches: 6. CDR3 region: CASSQDLGQGPEQYV. CDR3 nucleotide sequence: TGTGCCAGCAGCCAAGATCTGGGACAGGGGCCGGAGCAGTACGTC.

CDR3 coding DNA: TGCGCCAGCAGTCGGCTTCCGGGGGGCTACGAGCAGTACGTC. Protein: CASSRLPGGYEQYV. The J gene is TRBJ2-7, the V gene TRBV4-3, with 7 positions matching TRBD2. Germline assignment: CDR1 LGHNA and CDR2 YSLEER. Trimming at V came to 6 bases and at J to 3 bases, leaving 8 bases not matched to a gene. CDR3 length equals 14 residues.

The J gene is TRBJ2-1, the V gene TRBV6-2 or TRBV6-3; the match to TRBD2 covers 8 bases. V shed 6 bases, J shed 4 bases, and the junction held 11 bases outside the gene matches. Germline CDR1 is MNHEY and CDR2 is SVGEGT. The CDR3 runs to 16 residues. The CDR3 DNA sequence: TGTGCCAGCAGGCCTCACTTCGCGGGAGGTTACAATGAGCAGTTCTTC. The encoded protein is CASRPHFAGGYNEQFF.

V and J are TRBV18 and TRBJ1-5, with D maybe TRBD1 (5 bases). Trimming pared 2 bases from V and 6 bases from J, leaving 17 bases between. The CDR3 runs 16 residues. Per germline, CDR1 KGHSH and CDR2 LQKENI. The CDR3 loop is CASSPNEGPGGQPQHF. DNA for the CDR3: TGTGCCAGCTCACCAAATGAGGGGCCGGGGGGTCAGCCCCAGCATTTT.

This rearrangement joins TRBV19 to TRBJ2-1, with D possibly TRBD2 on 6 matching bases. The germline gives CDR1 LNHDA, CDR2 SQIVND (reference sequence). Deletions cut 6 bases from V and 9 bases from J, with 21 bases between. There are 15 residues in the CDR3. The CDR3 coding sequence is TGTGCCAGTAGCACACCACGGGAGCGATTGGGTGAGCAGTTCTTC. Amino acids: CASSTPRERLGEQFF.

The genes are TRBV19 and TRBJ2-1; a weak D match, TRBD2 (5 bases). Per germline, CDR1 LNHDA and CDR2 SQIVND (reference sequence). There are 15 residues in the CDR3. Trimming stripped 2 bases from V and 10 bases from J, with 18 bases between. The CDR3 DNA reads TGTGCCAGTAGTATAATGTCTATGGGTGGAGGCGAGCAGTTCTTC. Translation gives CASSIMSMGGGEQFF.

This rearrangement joins TRBV5-1 to TRBJ1-5; tentatively, D is TRBD1 (6 bases). This CDR3 is built from 15 residues. The V gene's germline CDR1 is SGHRS and CDR2 YFSETQ. V was cut by 2 bases and J by 2 bases, with 11 bases left in between. This chain's CDR3 is CASSLQGGGNQPQHF. The CDR3, as DNA: TGCGCCAGCAGCTTACAGGGAGGGGGCAATCAGCCCCAGCATTTT.

In this sample, this clone turned up a few times. The chain employs TRBV12-3 or TRBV12-4 and TRBJ1-2; 8 bases fit TRBD1. This CDR3 spans 11 amino acids. As DNA, the CDR3 is TGTGCTACCAGGGGGCAGTCTGGCTACACCTTC. It yields the protein CATRGQSGYTF.

V usage is TRBV29-1 and J usage is TRBJ1-2, with TRBD1 matching over 7 bases. This CDR3 contains 12 residues. Germline lookup yields CDR1 SQVTM and CDR2 ANQGSEA. The CDR3 reads CSEHTGAYGYTF. For the CDR3, the DNA is TGCAGTGAGCACACAGGGGCCTATGGCTACACCTTC.